A selection of T cell receptor beta chains follows, all from one sample in a study of shared clonotypes between healthy human individuals. The protocol was immunoSEQ multiplex PCR, while the TCRdb copy is restricted to in-frame clones and leaves out a portion. The sample holds millions of clones, 85% to 95% seen once. The sequenced sample consisted of naive CD4+ T cells sorted from blood. The receptor source for this set is a man aged 18 to 30 in good health. Each CDR3 is given with its conserved first and last residue. Fields, in order: D gene, V gene, clone size, CDR3 length, J gene, CDR3 protein, CDR3 DNA. A D gene is named only where the DNA matches it firmly. Clone size appears in some rows only: once, few, many, or a class for an expanded clone.

>TRBD1|TRBV7-2|NA|15|TRBJ2-2
CASSLVVDRAGELFF
TGTGCCAGCAGCTTAGTGGTAGACAGGGCCGGGGAGCTGTTTTTT
>NA|TRBV5-1|NA|16|TRBJ2-5
CASSLGGARTQETQYF
TGCGCCAGCAGCCTGGGCGGGGCGAGGACACAAGAGACCCAGTACTTC
>NA|TRBV7-6|NA|14|TRBJ1-2
CASSLGREGDGYTF
TGTGCCAGCAGCTTGGGCAGGGAGGGAGATGGCTACACCTTC
>TRBD1|TRBV5-4|NA|16|TRBJ2-7
CASSKRSGGGFDEQYF
TGTGCCAGCAGCAAACGGTCAGGGGGCGGATTCGACGAGCAGTACTTC
>NA|TRBV28|NA|12|TRBJ2-7
CASEDTGFEQYF
TGTGCCAGCGAGGACACCGGATTCGAGCAGTACTTC
>NA|TRBV11-2|NA|15|TRBJ2-7
CASSLVWVSTYEQYF
TGTGCCAGCAGCTTAGTATGGGTTTCGACCTACGAGCAGTACTTC
>TRBD2|TRBV19|NA|16|TRBJ2-3
CASSIGGSGGMVTQYF
TGTGCCAGTAGTATAGGAGGGTCGGGAGGGATGGTTACGCAGTATTTT
>TRBD2|TRBV5-4|NA|16|TRBJ2-3
CASSLGLAGGQDTQYF
TGTGCCAGCAGCCTGGGACTAGCGGGAGGGCAAGATACGCAGTATTTT
>NA|TRBV2|once|13|TRBJ2-7
CASSEARLTEQYF
TGTGCCAGCAGTGAAGCGCGACTAACCGAGCAGTACTTC
>TRBD2|TRBV11-2|NA|15|TRBJ2-5
CASSLALTSAETQYF
TGTGCCAGCAGCTTAGCCCTCACTAGCGCGGAGACCCAGTACTTC
>NA|TRBV18|NA|14|TRBJ2-7
CASSPEGYTYEQYF
TGTGCCAGCTCTCCGGAGGGATATACCTACGAGCAGTACTTC